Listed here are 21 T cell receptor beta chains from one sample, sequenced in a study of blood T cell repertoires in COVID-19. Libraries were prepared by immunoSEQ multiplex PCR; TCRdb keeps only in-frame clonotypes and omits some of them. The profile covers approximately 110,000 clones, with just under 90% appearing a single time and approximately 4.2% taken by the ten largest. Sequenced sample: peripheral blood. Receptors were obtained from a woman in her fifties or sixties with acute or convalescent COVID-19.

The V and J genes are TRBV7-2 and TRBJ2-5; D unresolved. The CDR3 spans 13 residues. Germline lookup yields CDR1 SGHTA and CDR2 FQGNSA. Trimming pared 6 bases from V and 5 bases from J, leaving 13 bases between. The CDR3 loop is CASSSRTQETQYF. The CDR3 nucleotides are TGTGCCAGCAGTTCCCGAACCCAGGAGACCCAGTACTTC.

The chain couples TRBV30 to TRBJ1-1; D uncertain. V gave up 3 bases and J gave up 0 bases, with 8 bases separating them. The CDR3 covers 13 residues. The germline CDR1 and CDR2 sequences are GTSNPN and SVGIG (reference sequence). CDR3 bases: TGTGCCTGGAGGAGGTCCATGAACACTGAAGCTTTCTTT. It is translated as CAWRRSMNTEAFF.

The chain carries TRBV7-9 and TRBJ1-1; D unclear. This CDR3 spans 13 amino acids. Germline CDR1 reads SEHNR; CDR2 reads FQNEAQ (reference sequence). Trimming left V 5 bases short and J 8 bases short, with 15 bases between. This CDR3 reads CASSPPAAKEAFF. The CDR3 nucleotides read TGTGCCAGCAGCCCTCCCGCGGCGAAAGAAGCTTTCTTT.

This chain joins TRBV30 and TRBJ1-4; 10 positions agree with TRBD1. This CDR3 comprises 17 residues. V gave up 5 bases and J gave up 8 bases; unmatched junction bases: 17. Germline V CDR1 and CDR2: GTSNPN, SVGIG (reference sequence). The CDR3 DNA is TGTGCCTGGGCGCCGGGACAGGGGTCCTATGTGGGGGAAAAACTGTTTTTT. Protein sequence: CAWAPGQGSYVGEKLFF.

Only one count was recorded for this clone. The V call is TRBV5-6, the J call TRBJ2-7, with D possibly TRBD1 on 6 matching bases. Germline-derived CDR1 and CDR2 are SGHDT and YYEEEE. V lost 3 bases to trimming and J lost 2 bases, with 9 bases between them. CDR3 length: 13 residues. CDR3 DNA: TGTGCCAGCAGCTCCGGACAGACCTACGAGCAGTACTTC. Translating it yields CASSSGQTYEQYF.

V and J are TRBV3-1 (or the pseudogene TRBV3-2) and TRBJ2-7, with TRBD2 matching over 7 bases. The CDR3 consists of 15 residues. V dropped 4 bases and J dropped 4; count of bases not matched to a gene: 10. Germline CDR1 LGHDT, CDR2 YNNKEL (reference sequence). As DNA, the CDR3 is TGTGCCAGCAGCCCTGGACTAGGAGGGGAGTACGAGCAGTACTTC. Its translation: CASSPGLGGEYEQYF.

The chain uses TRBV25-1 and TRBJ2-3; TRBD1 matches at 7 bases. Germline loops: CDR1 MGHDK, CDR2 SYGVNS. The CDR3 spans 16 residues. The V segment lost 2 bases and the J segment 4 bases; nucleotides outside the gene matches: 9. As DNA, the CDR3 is TGTGCCAGCAGTGAACCTCACAGGGGTTTGGCAGATACGCAGTATTTT. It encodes CASSEPHRGLADTQYF.

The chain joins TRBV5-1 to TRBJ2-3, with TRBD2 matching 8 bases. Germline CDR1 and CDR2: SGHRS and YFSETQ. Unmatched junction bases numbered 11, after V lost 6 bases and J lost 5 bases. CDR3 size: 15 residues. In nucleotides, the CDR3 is TGCGCCAGCAACCTCGCGGGGGGCTCGGGAGATACGCAGTATTTT. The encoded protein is CASNLAGGSGDTQYF.

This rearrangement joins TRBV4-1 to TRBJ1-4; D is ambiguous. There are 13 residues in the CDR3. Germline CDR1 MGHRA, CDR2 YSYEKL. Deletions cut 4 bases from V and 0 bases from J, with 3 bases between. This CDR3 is CASSLTTNEKLFF. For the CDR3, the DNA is TGCGCCAGCAGCCTAACAACTAATGAAAAACTGTTTTTT.

CDR3 DNA: TGCAGCGTTGAATCGAGACTCTCGAACACTGAAGCTTTCTTT. It codes for CSVESRLSNTEAFF. The chain carries TRBV29-1 and TRBJ1-1; D is unclear. V was clipped by 2 bases and J by 1 base, with 11 bases between them. The CDR3 totals 14 residues. Germline values: CDR1 SQVTM, CDR2 ANQGSEA.

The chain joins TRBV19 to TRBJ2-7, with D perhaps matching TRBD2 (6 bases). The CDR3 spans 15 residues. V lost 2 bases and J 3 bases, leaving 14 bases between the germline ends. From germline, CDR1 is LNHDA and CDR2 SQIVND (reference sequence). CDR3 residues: CASSISSVGSYEQYF. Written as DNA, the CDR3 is TGTGCCAGTAGTATATCCTCAGTCGGGAGCTACGAGCAGTACTTC.

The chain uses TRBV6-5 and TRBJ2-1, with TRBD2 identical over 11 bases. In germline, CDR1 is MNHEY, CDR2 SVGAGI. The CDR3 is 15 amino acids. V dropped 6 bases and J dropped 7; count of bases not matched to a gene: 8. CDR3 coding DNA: TGTGCCAGCAGAACGAGGCTAGCGGGAGGTAATGAGCAGTTCTTC. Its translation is CASRTRLAGGNEQFF.

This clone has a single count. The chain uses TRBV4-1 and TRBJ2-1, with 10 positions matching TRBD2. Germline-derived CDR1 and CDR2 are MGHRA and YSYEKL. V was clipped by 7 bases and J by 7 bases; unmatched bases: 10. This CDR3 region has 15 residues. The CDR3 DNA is TGCGCCAGCAACCCGGAGCGGGGGGGCTTGAATGAGCAGTTCTTC. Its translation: CASNPERGGLNEQFF.

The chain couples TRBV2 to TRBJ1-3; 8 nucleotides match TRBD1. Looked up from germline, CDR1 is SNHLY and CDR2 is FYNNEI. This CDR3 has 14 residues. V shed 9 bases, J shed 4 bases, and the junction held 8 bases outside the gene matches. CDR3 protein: CARGDRGGGNTIYF. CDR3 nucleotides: TGTGCCAGGGGAGACAGGGGAGGAGGAAACACCATATATTTT.

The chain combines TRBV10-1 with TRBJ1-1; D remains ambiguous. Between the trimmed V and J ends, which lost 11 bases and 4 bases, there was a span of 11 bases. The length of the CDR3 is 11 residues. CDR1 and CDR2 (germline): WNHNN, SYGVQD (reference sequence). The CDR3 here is CAPKRFTEAFF. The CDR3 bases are TGCGCCCCGAAGAGGTTCACTGAAGCTTTCTTT.

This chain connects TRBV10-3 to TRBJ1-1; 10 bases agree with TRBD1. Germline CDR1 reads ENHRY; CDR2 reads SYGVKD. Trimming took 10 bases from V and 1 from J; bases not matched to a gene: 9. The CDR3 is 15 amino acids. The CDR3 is CATQDRGQGNTEAFF. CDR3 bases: TGTGCCACACAAGACAGGGGGCAAGGGAACACTGAAGCTTTCTTT.

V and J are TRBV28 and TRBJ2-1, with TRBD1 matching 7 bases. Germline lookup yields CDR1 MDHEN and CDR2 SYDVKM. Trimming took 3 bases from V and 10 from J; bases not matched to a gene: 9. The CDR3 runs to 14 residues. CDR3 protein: CASSLGVPGQEQFF. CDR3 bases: TGTGCCAGCAGTTTGGGCGTTCCGGGACAGGAGCAGTTCTTC.

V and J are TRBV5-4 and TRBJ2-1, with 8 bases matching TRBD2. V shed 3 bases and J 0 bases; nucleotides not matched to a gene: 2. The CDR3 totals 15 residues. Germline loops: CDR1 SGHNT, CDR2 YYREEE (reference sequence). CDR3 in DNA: TGTGCCAGCAGCTCGGGAGGGACCTCCTACAATGAGCAGTTCTTC. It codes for CASSSGGTSYNEQFF.

DNA of the CDR3: TGCGCCAGCCGGACGGGGGAAGCTAATGAAAAACTGTTTTTT. It translates to CASRTGEANEKLFF. The chain joins TRBV23-1 to TRBJ1-4; D perhaps matches TRBD1 (5 bases). TRBV23-1 has ORF status, its function being uncertain. The CDR3 totals 14 residues. Trimming pared 8 bases from V and 3 bases from J, leaving 13 bases between.

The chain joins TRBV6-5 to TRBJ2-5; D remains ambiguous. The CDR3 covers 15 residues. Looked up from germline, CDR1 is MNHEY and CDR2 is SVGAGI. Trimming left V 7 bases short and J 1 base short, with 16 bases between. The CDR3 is CASKSIRTPQETQYF. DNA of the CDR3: TGTGCCAGCAAGAGTATACGTACTCCCCAAGAGACCCAGTACTTC.

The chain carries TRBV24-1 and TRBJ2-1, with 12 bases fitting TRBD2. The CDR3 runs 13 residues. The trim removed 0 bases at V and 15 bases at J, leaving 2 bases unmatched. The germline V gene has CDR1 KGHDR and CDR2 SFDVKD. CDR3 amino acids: CATSDLTSGRLFF. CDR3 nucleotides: TGTGCCACCAGTGATTTGACTAGCGGGAGGTTGTTCTTC.